A single TCR beta chain is shown here with its context. TCRdb re-called the 5' RACE reads through MiXCR, storing one row per CDR3 protein. The sample shows tens of thousands of distinct CDR3 sequences, about 7.8% of them seen only once. Per the germline V gene, CDR1 is SGHTA and CDR2 is FQGNSA. The germline V and J ends were trimmed by 2 bases and 5 bases, with 18 bases remaining between them. The CDR3 loop spans 16 amino acids. This entry is derived from a study of T cells after yellow fever vaccination. Study overall: Fractions low in cell number were prepared with SMART-Seq v4 Ultra Low Input.

The chain carries TRBV7-2 and TRBJ1-1; D ambiguous. The sample consisted of CD8+ T cells sorted from PBMCs, taken 15 days after the yellow fever booster vaccination. This receptor was identified in a man under 40 who received the YFV17D yellow fever vaccine. CDR3 coding DNA: TGTGCCAGCAGCTTACCGAAGGGAGGGTATAGGACTGAAGCTTTCTTT. Translating gives CASSLPKGGYRTEAFF.